These 3 T cell receptor beta chains came from one sample sequenced in a study of T cell responses to AZD1222 COVID-19 vaccine. The table came from immunoSEQ multiplex PCR; TCRdb's copy has only in-frame clones and leaves some out. The sample lists 150,000 to 200,000 clones; 92% were seen once. Sequenced here: peripheral blood, sampled 28 days after the second AZD1222 dose. These receptors came from an adult who received the AZD1222 COVID-19 vaccine.

The chain recombines TRBV15 with TRBJ2-3; TRBD2 agrees at 13 bases. The J segment lost 5 bases and the V segment lost 2 bases, leaving 10 bases of the junction unmatched. The CDR3 runs to 18 residues. In germline, CDR1 is LNHNV, CDR2 YYDKDF (reference sequence). CDR3 region: CATSRFPGTSGAGDTQYF. CDR3 in DNA: TGTGCCACCAGCAGATTCCCCGGGACTAGCGGGGCGGGAGATACGCAGTATTTT.

This clone is a singleton in its sample. This sequence joins TRBV4-1 and TRBJ2-3; TRBD1 matches at 10 bases. CDR1 MGHRA and CDR2 YSYEKL come from the germline V gene. J gave up 5 bases and V 2 bases, and 7 bases lay outside the gene matches. This CDR3 comprises 16 residues. The DNA of the CDR3 is TGCGCCAGCAGCCAATTGACAGGGGGCGCGGTAGATACGCAGTATTTT. This codes for CASSQLTGGAVDTQYF.

This chain joins TRBV6-5 and TRBJ2-1, with 14 bases aligning to TRBD2. The CDR3 is 15 amino acids. Trimming removed 6 bases from V and 5 bases from J; junction bases left unmatched: 3. Germline CDR1 reads MNHEY; CDR2 reads SVGAGI. CDR3 nucleotide sequence: TGTGCCAGCAGATGGACTAGCGGGGGGCACAATGAGCAGTTCTTC. Translation gives CASRWTSGGHNEQFF.